The text below deals with one T cell receptor (beta chain). Its specificity is unknown. Other DNA sequences in this specimen translate into the identical CDR3. TCRdb's copy holds only in-frame clones and misses some; the assay was immunoSEQ multiplex PCR. Here the sample spans approximately 58,000 clones, 65% to 85% being singletons. The data were taken from a study of OX40 agonist ivuxolimab in advanced cancers. Notes on the study in general: At 0.1 to 3.0 mg/kg, CD4+ and CD8+ blood T cells expanded clonally by week 6.

The receptor comes from an adult with an advanced solid tumor such as melanoma, head and neck, liver or kidney cancer. The specimen was CD4+ or CD8+ T cells sorted from blood, collected in a trial of the OX40 agonist ivuxolimab.

CDR3 bases: TGTGCCATCAGTGAGGGGGGGACTGGAAACACCATATATTTT. Its translation is CAISEGGTGNTIYF. The chain employs TRBV10-3 and TRBJ1-3; tentative D call: TRBD1 (5 bases). Germline-derived CDR1 and CDR2 are ENHRY and SYGVKD. The CDR3 contains 14 residues. The V and J ends lost 2 bases and 2 bases respectively, with 7 bases between them.